A single sample is the source of the 4 T cell receptor beta chains below, sequenced in a study of post-analysis software for immune sequencing data. Their cognate antigens are unknown. Study observations and caveats: Roughly 5 TRBV segments occurring more often in patients than controls included TRBV5-6, TRBV5-1 and TRBV20-1.

cDNA libraries of TCR beta carried unique molecular identifiers. A single record per CDR3 protein comes from TCRdb applying MiXCR to the PCR reads. The sample holds about half a million distinct CDR3 sequences, roughly 34% seen once. The sequencing input was blood. These receptors all stem from a girl aged 2-17 years with multiple sclerosis.

The chain joins TRBV28 to TRBJ2-1; D possibly uses TRBD1 or TRBD2 (5 bases each). The V end was cut by 5 bases, the J end by 0 bases, with 20 bases between. The CDR3 is 18 residues long. Germline CDR1 MDHEN, CDR2 SYDVKM. CDR3 loop: CASSGIGTTSSSYNEQFF. The CDR3 region has the DNA TGTGCCAGCAGTGGTATTGGGACGACCTCTAGCTCCTACAATGAGCAGTTCTTC.

The chain has TRBV5-6 and TRBJ2-3, with no clear D. Trimming shortened V by 4 bases and J by 6 bases, and 15 bases separated the two germline ends. The germline V gene has CDR1 SGHDT and CDR2 YYEEEE. This CDR3 has 14 amino acids. CDR3 bases: TGTGCCAGCAGCGATGGTCCCCAGGCTGATACGCAGTATTTT. It encodes CASSDGPQADTQYF.

This clonotype has more than one count but fewer than ten. The chain combines TRBV5-1 with TRBJ2-7; D is possibly TRBD1 (6 bases). CDR1 is SGHRS, CDR2 YFSETQ, per germline. The CDR3 contains 14 residues. The V and J ends lost 0 bases and 3 bases respectively, with 10 bases between them. In nucleotides, the CDR3 is TGCGCCAGCAGCTTGGCAGGGGACGGCTACGAGCAGTACTTC. Its protein product is CASSLAGDGYEQYF.

This rearrangement joins TRBV7-6 to TRBJ2-5; TRBD2 aligns across 11 bases. The CDR3 spans 16 residues. V gave up 1 base and J gave up 4 bases; unmatched junction bases: 5. Germline values: CDR1 SGHVS, CDR2 FNYEAQ. CDR3 region: CASSLVSGGALETQYF. In DNA, the CDR3 is TGTGCCAGCAGCTTAGTTAGCGGGGGGGCCCTAGAGACCCAGTACTTC.